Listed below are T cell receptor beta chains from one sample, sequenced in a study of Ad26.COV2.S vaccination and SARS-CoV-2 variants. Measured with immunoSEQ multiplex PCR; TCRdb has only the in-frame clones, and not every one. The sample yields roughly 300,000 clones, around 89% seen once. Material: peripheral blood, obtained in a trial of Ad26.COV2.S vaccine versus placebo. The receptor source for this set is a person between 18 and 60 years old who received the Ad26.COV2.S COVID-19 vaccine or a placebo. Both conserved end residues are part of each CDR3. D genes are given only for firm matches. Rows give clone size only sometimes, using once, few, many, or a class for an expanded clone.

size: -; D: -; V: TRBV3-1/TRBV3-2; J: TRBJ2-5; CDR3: CASSQTTGSETQYF; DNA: TGTGCCAGCAGCCAAACTACAGGGTCGGAGACCCAGTACTTC
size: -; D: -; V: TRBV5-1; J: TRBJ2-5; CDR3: CASSLDGRPQETQYF; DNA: TGCGCCAGCAGCTTGGATGGGAGACCCCAAGAGACCCAGTACTTC
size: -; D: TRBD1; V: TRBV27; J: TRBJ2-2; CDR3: CASSPGQRNTGELFF; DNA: TGTGCCAGCAGCCCGGGACAGAGAAACACCGGGGAGCTGTTTTTT
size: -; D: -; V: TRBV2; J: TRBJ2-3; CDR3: CASAGTANINTQYF; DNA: TGTGCCAGCGCCGGGACTGCAAACATCAATACGCAGTATTTT
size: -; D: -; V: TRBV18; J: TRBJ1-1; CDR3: CASSPRQTWEAAFF; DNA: TGTGCCAGCTCACCGAGGCAGACGTGGGAGGCAGCTTTCTTT
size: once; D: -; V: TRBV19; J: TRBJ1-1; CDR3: CASNPGLNTEAFF; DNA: TGTGCCAGTAACCCAGGGTTGAACACTGAAGCTTTCTTT
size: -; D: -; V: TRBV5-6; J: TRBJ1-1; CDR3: CASSLLETEAFF; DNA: TGTGCCAGCAGCTTGTTGGAAACTGAAGCTTTCTTT
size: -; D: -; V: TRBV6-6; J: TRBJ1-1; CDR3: CASSGYGPPRTEAFF; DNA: TGTGCCAGCAGTGGCTACGGACCGCCGAGGACTGAAGCTTTCTTT
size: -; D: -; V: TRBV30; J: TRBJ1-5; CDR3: CAWGTGNQPQHF; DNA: TGTGCCTGGGGGACGGGGAATCAGCCCCAGCATTTT
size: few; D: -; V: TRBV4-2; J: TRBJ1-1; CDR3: CASSQDLGRGAFF; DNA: TGTGCCAGCAGCCAAGATCTGGGAAGAGGAGCTTTCTTT
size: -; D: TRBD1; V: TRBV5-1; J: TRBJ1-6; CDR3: CASSLRGQGAGNSPLHF; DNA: TGCGCCAGCAGCTTACGGGGACAGGGGGCTGGTAATTCACCCCTCCACTTT
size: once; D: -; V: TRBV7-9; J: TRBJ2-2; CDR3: CASSFDLAGGASGELFF; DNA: TGTGCCAGCAGCTTTGACCTCGCTGGCGGGGCCTCCGGGGAGCTGTTTTTT
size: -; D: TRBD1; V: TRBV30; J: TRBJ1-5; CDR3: CAWSAGQGRGDQPQHF; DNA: TGTGCCTGGAGTGCGGGACAGGGAAGAGGGGACCAGCCCCAGCATTTT
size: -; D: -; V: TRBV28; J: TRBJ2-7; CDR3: CASSDISYEQYF; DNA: TGTGCCAGCAGCGACATCTCCTACGAGCAGTACTTC
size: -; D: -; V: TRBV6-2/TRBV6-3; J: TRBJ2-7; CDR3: CASSYSAGTLYEQYF; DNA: TGTGCCAGCAGTTACTCCGCAGGCACACTCTACGAGCAGTACTTC
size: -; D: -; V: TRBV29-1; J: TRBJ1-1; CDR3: CSVEDFALRGTRYGEAFF; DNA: TGCAGCGTTGAAGACTTCGCACTGCGGGGGACGAGGTACGGTGAAGCTTTCTTT
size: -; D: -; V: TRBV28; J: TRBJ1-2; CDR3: CASSSTPHYGYTF; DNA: TGTGCCAGCAGCTCGACCCCTCACTATGGCTACACCTTC
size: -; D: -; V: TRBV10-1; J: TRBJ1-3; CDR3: CASSESGLGNTIYF; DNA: TGCGCCAGCAGTGAGTCAGGGCTCGGAAACACCATATATTTT
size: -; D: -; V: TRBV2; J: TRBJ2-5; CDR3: CASLGWGQETQYF; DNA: TGTGCCAGCTTGGGGTGGGGCCAAGAGACCCAGTACTTC
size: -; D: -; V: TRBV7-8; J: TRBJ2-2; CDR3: CASSRGSRIPGELFF; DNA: TGTGCCAGCAGCCGGGGTAGCCGAATCCCCGGGGAGCTGTTTTTT
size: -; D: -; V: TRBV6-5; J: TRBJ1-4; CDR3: CASRSQNNEKLFF; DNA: TGTGCCAGCAGATCACAGAATAATGAAAAACTGTTTTTT
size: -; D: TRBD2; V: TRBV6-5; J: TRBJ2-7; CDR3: CASSYGSGREKYEQYF; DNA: TGTGCCAGCAGTTACGGGAGCGGGAGGGAGAAATACGAGCAGTACTTC
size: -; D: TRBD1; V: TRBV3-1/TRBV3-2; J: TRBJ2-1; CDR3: CASSQVGQGGYNEQFF; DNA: TGTGCCAGCAGCCAAGTTGGACAGGGGGGGTACAATGAGCAGTTCTTC
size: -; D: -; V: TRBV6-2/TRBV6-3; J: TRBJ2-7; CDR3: CASSGGWDHEQYF; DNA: TGTGCCAGCAGTGGGGGGTGGGACCACGAGCAGTACTTC
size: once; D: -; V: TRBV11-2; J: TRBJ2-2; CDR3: CASSFRQQQNTGELFF; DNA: TGTGCCAGCAGCTTCCGACAGCAGCAAAACACCGGGGAGCTGTTTTTT
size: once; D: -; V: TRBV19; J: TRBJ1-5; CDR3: CASRSGASGNQPQHF; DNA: TGTGCCAGTAGATCAGGGGCGTCTGGCAATCAGCCCCAGCATTTT
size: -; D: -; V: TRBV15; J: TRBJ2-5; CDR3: CATSRDWQSSETQYF; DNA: TGTGCCACCAGCAGAGATTGGCAGTCCTCAGAGACCCAGTACTTC
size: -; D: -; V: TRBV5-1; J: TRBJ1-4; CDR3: CASSLQGNINEKLFF; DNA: TGCGCCAGCAGCTTACAGGGAAACATTAATGAAAAACTGTTTTTT
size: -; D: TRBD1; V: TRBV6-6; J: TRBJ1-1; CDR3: CASSSGQGTEAFF; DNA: TGTGCCAGCAGTTCAGGACAGGGAACTGAAGCTTTCTTT
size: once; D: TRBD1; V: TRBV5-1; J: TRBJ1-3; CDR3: CASSLSSTLTGQSGNTIYF; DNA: TGCGCCAGCAGTTTAAGCTCCACATTGACAGGGCAATCTGGAAACACCATATATTTT
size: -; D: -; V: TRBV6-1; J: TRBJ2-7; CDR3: CASSELAGNEQYF; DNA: TGTGCCAGCAGTGAACTAGCAGGGAACGAGCAGTACTTC
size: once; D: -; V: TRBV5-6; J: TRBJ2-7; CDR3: CASNSQGTWEQYF; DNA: TGTGCCAGCAATTCCCAGGGGACGTGGGAGCAGTACTTC
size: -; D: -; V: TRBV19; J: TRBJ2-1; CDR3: CASSSSFLDKTSYNEQFF; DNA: TGTGCCAGTAGTTCCTCCTTTCTAGACAAGACCTCCTACAATGAGCAGTTCTTC
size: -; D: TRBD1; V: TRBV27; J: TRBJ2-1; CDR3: CASRRTRDRGDNEQFF; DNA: TGTGCCAGCAGGCGGACCCGGGACAGGGGCGACAATGAGCAGTTCTTC
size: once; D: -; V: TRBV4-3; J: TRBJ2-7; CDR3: CASSQERWGPTRYEQYF; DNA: TGCGCCAGCAGCCAAGAGAGGTGGGGACCCACGCGCTACGAGCAGTACTTC
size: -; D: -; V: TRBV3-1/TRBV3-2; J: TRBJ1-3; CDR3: CASSQGGSSGNTIYF; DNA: TGTGCCAGCAGCCAAGGCGGGAGCTCTGGAAACACCATATATTTT
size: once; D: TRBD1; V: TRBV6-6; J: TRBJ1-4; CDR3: CASSPDRGRGEKLFF; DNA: TGTGCCAGCAGCCCTGACAGGGGGCGTGGGGAAAAACTGTTTTTT
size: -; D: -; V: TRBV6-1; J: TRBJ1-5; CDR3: CASSEALRMGQPQHF; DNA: TGTGCCAGCAGTGAAGCGCTGAGGATGGGTCAGCCCCAGCATTTT
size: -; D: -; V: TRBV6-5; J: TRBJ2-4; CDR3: CATYSRSKNIQYF; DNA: TGTGCCACATACTCCCGGTCCAAAAACATTCAGTACTTC
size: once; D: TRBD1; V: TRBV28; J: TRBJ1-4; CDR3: CASSLGGTATNEKLFF; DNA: TGTGCCAGCAGTTTAGGGGGGACAGCAACTAATGAAAAACTGTTTTTT
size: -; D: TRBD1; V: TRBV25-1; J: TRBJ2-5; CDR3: CASSVRTGRQETQYF; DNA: TGTGCCAGCAGTGTTAGGACAGGCCGACAAGAGACCCAGTACTTC
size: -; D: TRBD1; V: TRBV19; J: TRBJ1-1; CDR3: CASSDRGRVGTEAFF; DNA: TGTGCCAGTAGCGACAGGGGGCGAGTGGGCACTGAAGCTTTCTTT
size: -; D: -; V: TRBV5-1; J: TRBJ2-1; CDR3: CASSLGPGTYNEQFF; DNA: TGCGCCAGCAGCTTGGGGCCAGGGACCTACAATGAGCAGTTCTTC
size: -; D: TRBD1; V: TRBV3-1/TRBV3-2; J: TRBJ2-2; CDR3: CASSRQGGYTGELFF; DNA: TGTGCCAGCAGCAGACAGGGGGGTTACACCGGGGAGCTGTTTTTT
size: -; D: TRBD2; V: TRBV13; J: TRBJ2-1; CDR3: CASSEGLADRGEQFF; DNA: TGTGCCAGCAGCGAGGGACTAGCGGACCGTGGTGAGCAGTTCTTC
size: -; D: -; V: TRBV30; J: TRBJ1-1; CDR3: CAWGSGQGGNTEAFF; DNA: -
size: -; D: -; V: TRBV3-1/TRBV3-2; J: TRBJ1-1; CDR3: CASSLGREGEAFF; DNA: TGTGCCAGCAGCCTCGGTAGAGAGGGAGAAGCTTTCTTT
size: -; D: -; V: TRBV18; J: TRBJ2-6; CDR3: CASSPSGTAASGANVLTF; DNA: TGTGCCAGCTCACCTTCCGGGACCGCTGCCTCTGGGGCCAACGTCCTGACTTTC
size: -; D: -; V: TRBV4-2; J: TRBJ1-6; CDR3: CASSQDESGRTPLHF; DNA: TGTGCCAGCAGCCAAGATGAGAGTGGGAGGACACCCCTCCACTTT
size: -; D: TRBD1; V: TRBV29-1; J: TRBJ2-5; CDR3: CSVDRTGRETQYF; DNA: TGCAGCGTTGACAGGACAGGGCGAGAGACCCAGTACTTC
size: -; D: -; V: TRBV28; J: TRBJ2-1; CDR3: CASRANEQFF; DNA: TGTGCCAGCAGGGCCAATGAGCAGTTCTTC